Detailed here is one T cell receptor beta chain. Trimming shortened V by 5 bases and J by 0 bases, and 2 bases separated the two germline ends. From germline, CDR1 is SGHAT and CDR2 FQNNGV. The CDR3 loop spans 11 amino acids. This sample was included in a study of OX40 agonist ivuxolimab in advanced cancers. Some clones are missing from TCRdb's copy, which holds only in-frame ones; the method was immunoSEQ multiplex PCR. The profile shows 30,000 to 40,000 clones, around nine tenths of them singletons. The receptor was isolated from an adult with an advanced solid tumor such as melanoma, head and neck, liver or kidney cancer. Material: CD4+ or CD8+ T cells sorted from blood, obtained in a trial of the OX40 agonist ivuxolimab. V and J are TRBV11-2 and TRBJ2-7; no reliable D call. The CDR3 nucleotides read TGTGCCAGCAGCGTCTCCTACGAGCAGTACTTC. This translates into CASSVSYEQYF. Using reference TRBV11-2 and TRBJ2-7 for the parts outside the CDR3, the full variable domain is EAGVAQSPRYKIIEKRQSVAFWCNPISGHATLYWYQQILGQGPKLLIQFQNNGVVDDSQLPKDRFSAERLKGVDSTLKIQPAKLEDSAVYLCASSVSYEQYFGPGTRLTVT.